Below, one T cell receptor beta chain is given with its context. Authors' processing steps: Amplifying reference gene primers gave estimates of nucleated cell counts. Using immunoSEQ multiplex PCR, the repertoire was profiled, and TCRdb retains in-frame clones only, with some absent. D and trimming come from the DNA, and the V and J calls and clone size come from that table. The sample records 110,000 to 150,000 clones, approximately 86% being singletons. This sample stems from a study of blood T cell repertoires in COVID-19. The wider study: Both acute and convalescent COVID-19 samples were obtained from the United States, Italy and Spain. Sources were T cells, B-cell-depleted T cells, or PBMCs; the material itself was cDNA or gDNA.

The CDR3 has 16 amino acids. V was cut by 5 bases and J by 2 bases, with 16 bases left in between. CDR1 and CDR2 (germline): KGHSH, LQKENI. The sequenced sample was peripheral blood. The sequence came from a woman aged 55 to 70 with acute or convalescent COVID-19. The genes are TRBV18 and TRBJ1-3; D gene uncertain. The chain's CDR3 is CASSTNGDLAGNTIYF. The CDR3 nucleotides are TGTGCCAGCTCAACAAATGGAGATCTCGCTGGAAACACCATATATTTT.